One sample yielded the 16 T cell receptor beta chains listed below, sequenced in a study of cytomegalovirus exposure and HLA in healthy donors. 13 Jbeta primers and 60 Vbeta primers were used for the PCR. Assay used: immunoSEQ multiplex PCR; TCRdb lists only in-frame clones, some missing. This table has around 130,000 clones, 81% appearing once. The specimen sequenced was PBMCs. The receptor set was obtained from a man aged 18 to 35 in good health and CMV-seronegative.

The chain joins TRBV30 to TRBJ1-6; TRBD1 aligns across 7 bases. The CDR3 has 15 residues. Germline V lookup: CDR1 GTSNPN, CDR2 SVGIG (reference sequence). Germline trimming cut 3 bases from V and 4 bases from J; bases unmatched to any gene: 6. The CDR3 reads CAWSLGGQYNSPLHF. The CDR3 nucleotides are TGTGCCTGGAGCCTGGGGGGACAGTATAATTCACCCCTCCACTTT. Using reference TRBV30 and TRBJ1-6 for the parts outside the CDR3, the full variable domain is SQTIHQWPATLVQPVGSPLSLECTVEGTSNPNLYWYRQAAGRGLQLLFYSVGIGQISSEVPQNLSASRPQDRQFILSSKKLLLSDSGFYLCAWSLGGQYNSPLHFGNGTRLTVT.

V and J are TRBV4-1 and TRBJ1-6, with D hard to call. The germline V gene has CDR1 MGHRA and CDR2 YSYEKL. The CDR3 is made up of 15 amino acids. Trimming removed 10 bases at V and 12 bases at J, with 25 bases between. The CDR3 nucleotides read TGCGCCACCTGCCCGAGCCCCGGAGTGGGTGGACCCCTCCACTTT. Translated: CATCPSPGVGGPLHF.

This clone was seen once. The rearrangement links TRBV10-3 to TRBJ2-6; no firm D call. V dropped 3 bases and J dropped 2 bases, with 11 bases sitting between them. CDR1 is ENHRY and CDR2 is SYGVKD in the germline V gene. The CDR3 runs to 16 residues. The chain's CDR3 is CAISDHSLAGANVLTF. CDR3 bases: TGTGCCATCAGTGACCACTCTCTTGCTGGGGCCAACGTCCTGACTTTC.

This clone was counted a single time. V usage is TRBV7-8 and J usage is TRBJ1-5, with a possible D match to TRBD1 (5 bases). The ends were cut back, 5 bases at V and 4 bases at J, with 15 bases in the middle. CDR3 length equals 15 residues. The germline gives CDR1 SGHVS, CDR2 FQNEAQ. The CDR3 loop is CASSRPVGGNQPQHF. The CDR3, as DNA: TGTGCCAGCAGCCGACCAGTGGGGGGTAATCAGCCCCAGCATTTT. The whole variable domain, remainder taken from reference TRBV7-8 and TRBJ1-5, is GAGVSQSPRYKVAKRGQDVALRCDPISGHVSLFWYQQALGQGPEFLTYFQNEAQLDKSGLPSDRFFAERPEGSVSTLKIQRTQQEDSAVYLCASSRPVGGNQPQHFGDGTRLSIL.

CDR3 sequence reads: CASSSTGNTIYF. The CDR3 nucleotides are TGTGCCAGCAGCTCAACTGGAAACACCATATATTTT. The rearrangement joins TRBV5-6 to TRBJ1-3; D gene uncertain. The CDR3 contains 12 residues. Germline V gene data show CDR1 as SGHDT and CDR2 as YYEEEE. Trimming shortened V by 3 bases and J by 2 bases, and 3 bases separated the two germline ends.

This clone has a single count. The chain uses TRBV10-3 and TRBJ2-3; 8 bases are shared with TRBD2. The V segment lost 0 bases and the J segment 0 bases; nucleotides outside the gene matches: 2. The CDR3 consists of 16 residues. CDR1 and CDR2 (germline): ENHRY, SYGVKD. The CDR3 DNA is TGTGCCATCAGTGAGTCTCCTAGCGGGAGCACAGATACGCAGTATTTT. Its translation is CAISESPSGSTDTQYF.

The chain combines TRBV5-8 with TRBJ2-6, with 9 positions matching TRBD1. The CDR3 is made up of 17 amino acids. The V gene's germline CDR1 is SGHTS and CDR2 YDEGEE. Trimming cost V 2 bases and J 0 bases; bases outside gene matches: 3. In nucleotides, the CDR3 is TGTGCCAGCAGCTTAGGGGACAGGGCCTCTGGGGCCAACGTCCTGACTTTC. Protein product: CASSLGDRASGANVLTF. Filled out from reference TRBV5-8 and TRBJ2-6, the complete variable domain reads EAGVTQSPTHLIKTRGQQATLRCSPISGHTSVYWYQQALGLGLQFLLWYDEGEERNRGNFPPRFSGRQFPNYSSELNVNALELEDSALYLCASSLGDRASGANVLTFGAGSRLTVL.

The chain uses TRBV19 and TRBJ1-1; the D gene is possibly TRBD1 (5 bases). From germline, CDR1 is LNHDA and CDR2 SQIVND (reference sequence). V was clipped by 8 bases and J by 4 bases, with 20 bases between them. The CDR3 extends over 15 amino acids. CDR3 nucleotides: TGTGCCAGTTGGAGGGGTGGGGGGGGTGCCACTGAAGCTTTCTTT. Protein sequence: CASWRGGGGATEAFF.

The chain uses TRBV7-2 and TRBJ2-3; a possible D gene is TRBD1 (6 bases). The CDR3 extends over 16 amino acids. V dropped 4 bases and J dropped 4 bases, with 18 bases sitting between them. Germline assignment: CDR1 SGHTA and CDR2 FQGNSA. CDR3 residues: CASSSTPWDISDTQYF. For the CDR3, the DNA is TGTGCCAGCAGCTCCACCCCCTGGGACATATCAGATACGCAGTATTTT.

The rearrangement uses TRBV4-1 and TRBJ1-2, with 9 bases that match TRBD1. V trimming: 1 base; J trimming: 4 bases; junction bases outside the gene matches: 1. Looked up from germline, CDR1 is MGHRA and CDR2 is YSYEKL. CDR3 size: 14 residues. The CDR3 sequence: CASSQVGQGYGYTF. In nucleotides, the CDR3 is TGCGCCAGCAGCCAAGTGGGACAGGGCTATGGCTACACCTTC.

The genes are TRBV6-1 and TRBJ1-3; 7 positions match TRBD1. The V gene end was trimmed by 2 bases and the J gene end by 4 bases; junction bases not matched to a gene: 5. The CDR3 has 15 residues. The V gene's germline CDR1 is MNHNS and CDR2 SASEGT. The CDR3 loop is CASSERGQPGNTIYF. CDR3 in DNA: TGTGCCAGCAGTGAAAGGGGACAGCCAGGAAACACCATATATTTT.

This chain links TRBV27 with TRBJ1-4; 10 positions agree with TRBD1. This CDR3 region has 16 residues. V trimming: 8 bases; J trimming: 8 bases; junction bases outside the gene matches: 14. The germline gives CDR1 MNHEY, CDR2 SMNVEV (reference sequence). Here the CDR3 DNA reads TGTGCCAGCGTCTCATCGCCTGGGACAGGGGACGAAAAACTGTTTTTT. It codes for CASVSSPGTGDEKLFF.

Only a few counts were recorded for this clone. The gene calls are TRBV5-8 and TRBJ1-2, with D possibly TRBD1 on 6 matching bases. Looked up from germline, CDR1 is SGHTS and CDR2 is YDEGEE. The V end was cut by 4 bases, the J end by 1 base, with 17 bases between. This CDR3 contains 16 residues. The CDR3 region has the DNA TGTGCCAGCAGCCCCCGGCTACGGACAGATAACTATGGCTACACCTTC. Translating gives CASSPRLRTDNYGYTF. Variable domain in full (rest from reference TRBV5-8 and TRBJ1-2): EAGVTQSPTHLIKTRGQQATLRCSPISGHTSVYWYQQALGLGLQFLLWYDEGEERNRGNFPPRFSGRQFPNYSSELNVNALELEDSALYLCASSPRLRTDNYGYTFGSGTRLTVV.

J is TRBJ2-7 and V is TRBV14; the match to TRBD1 covers 9 bases. This CDR3 is 14 amino acids long. The ends lost 4 bases at V and 4 bases at J; junction bases unmatched: 5. The germline gives CDR1 SGHDN, CDR2 FVKESK. CDR3 amino acids: CASSLTGGAYEQYF. The CDR3, as DNA: TGTGCCAGCAGCCTGACAGGGGGTGCATACGAGCAGTACTTC. The whole variable domain, remainder taken from reference TRBV14 and TRBJ2-7, is EAGVTQFPSHSVIEKGQTVTLRCDPISGHDNLYWYRRVMGKEIKFLLHFVKESKQDESGMPNNRFLAERTGGTYSTLKVQPAELEDSGVYFCASSLTGGAYEQYFGPGTRLTVT.

The gene calls are TRBV19 and TRBJ1-4; TRBD1 matches at 8 bases. V shed 3 bases, J shed 7 bases, and the junction held 7 bases outside the gene matches. From germline, CDR1 is LNHDA and CDR2 SQIVND (reference sequence). The CDR3 consists of 15 residues. CDR3 nucleotides: TGTGCCAGTAGTATCCGGACAGGGTGGAGTGAAAAACTGTTTTTT. Residues: CASSIRTGWSEKLFF.

This rearrangement joins TRBV6-6 to TRBJ1-4; tentative D call: TRBD1 (6 bases). CDR3 length equals 15 residues. Germline V CDR1 and CDR2: MNHNY, SVGAGI (reference sequence). Deletions cut 4 bases from V and 5 bases from J, with 14 bases between. The CDR3 DNA reads as TGTGCCAGCAGTTTCTCGACAGGTGGAAATGAAAAACTGTTTTTT. As protein: CASSFSTGGNEKLFF.